The 31 T cell receptor beta chains listed next were all sequenced from one sample in a study of cytomegalovirus exposure and HLA in healthy donors. Both 60 Vbeta primers and 13 Jbeta primers went into the PCR. The repertoire was sequenced with immunoSEQ multiplex PCR; TCRdb's copy has only in-frame clones and lacks some. The sample gives some 200,000 clones, roughly 87% of which show up once; around 1.6% is in the top ten. What was sequenced was PBMCs. The receptors here all came from a man in his fifties or sixties in good health and CMV-seronegative.

The rearrangement uses TRBV7-2 and TRBJ2-3; the D gene is possibly TRBD1 (6 bases). Germline lookup yields CDR1 SGHTA and CDR2 FQGNSA. The CDR3 is made up of 17 amino acids. V lost 4 bases and J 0 bases, leaving 17 bases between the germline ends. The CDR3 region has the DNA TGTGCCAGCAGCTCCCGGAGGACAGTCTTAAGCACAGATACGCAGTATTTT. This translates into CASSSRRTVLSTDTQYF.

The rearrangement links TRBV7-2 to TRBJ2-5; D perhaps matches TRBD2 (5 bases). The CDR3 loop spans 14 amino acids. Trimming stripped 5 bases from V and 4 bases from J, with 14 bases between. Germline V gives CDR1 SGHTA, CDR2 FQGNSA. The CDR3: CASSGPERRETQYF. CDR3 DNA: TGTGCCAGCAGCGGTCCTGAGCGGCGAGAGACCCAGTACTTC.

The CDR3 coding sequence is TGTGCCAGCAGCTCAAGCGTTGTTGGACTAGCGGGAGGCGAGCAGTACTTC. This codes for CASSSSVVGLAGGEQYF. J is TRBJ2-5 and V is TRBV7-2; 14 bases are shared with TRBD2. Judging by the DNA end, TRBJ2-7 fits better; the J call may be wrong. Germline CDR1 reads SGHTA; CDR2 reads FQGNSA. The CDR3 spans 17 residues.

This chain links TRBV6-5 with TRBJ2-5, with 8 bases identical to TRBD2. Germline V lookup: CDR1 MNHEY, CDR2 SVGAGI. V shed 5 bases and J 6 bases; nucleotides not matched to a gene: 8. This CDR3 comprises 14 residues. In DNA form, the CDR3 reads TGTGCCAGCAGTGAATCGGGGGGGCGGAAGACCCAGTACTTC. Its translation: CASSESGGRKTQYF.

The rearrangement links TRBV5-1 to TRBJ2-5; 8 bases align to TRBD1. The DNA end lines up better with TRBJ2-7; the J call may be wrong. The germline V gene encodes CDR1 SGHRS and CDR2 YFSETQ. The CDR3 is made up of 14 amino acids. CDR3 residues: CASSFGQGASEQYF. The CDR3 DNA reads as TGCGCCAGCAGCTTCGGACAGGGAGCGTCCGAGCAGTACTTC.

This clone was seen only once. The rearrangement links TRBV6-4 to TRBJ1-1; 10 nucleotides align to TRBD1. V lost 0 bases and J lost 4; bases outside the gene matches: 14. Per germline, CDR1 MRHNA and CDR2 SNTAGT. The CDR3 is 19 residues long. The CDR3 sequence: CASSDSPRQGAMMVTEAFF. CDR3 nucleotides: TGTGCCAGCAGTGACTCCCCTCGACAGGGGGCGATGATGGTCACTGAAGCTTTCTTT.

This chain uses TRBV19 with TRBJ1-6; tentatively, D is TRBD1 (5 bases). V was pared by 3 bases and J by 5 bases, with 14 bases between. Germline assignment: CDR1 LNHDA and CDR2 SQIVND (reference sequence). This CDR3 region has 16 residues. DNA of the CDR3: TGTGCCAGTAGTATCATTCCGGACATCGATAATTCACCCCTCCACTTT. It codes for CASSIIPDIDNSPLHF. Full variable domain (missing parts from reference TRBV19 and TRBJ1-6): DGGITQSPKYLFRKEGQNVTLSCEQNLNHDAMYWYRQDPGQGLRLIYYSQIVNDFQKGDIAEGYSVSREKKESFPLTVTSAQKNPTAFYLCASSIIPDIDNSPLHFGNGTRLTVT.

This clone turned up a few times. The chain combines TRBV10-3 with TRBJ1-1; no firm D call. The CDR3 runs 15 residues. The germline V gene encodes CDR1 ENHRY and CDR2 SYGVKD. Trimming stripped 3 bases from V and 3 bases from J, with 14 bases between. Here the CDR3 DNA reads TGTGCCATCAGTGACCCAGCTGAGGTGCACACTGAAGCTTTCTTT. This encodes CAISDPAEVHTEAFF.

The chain is built from TRBV7-2 and TRBJ2-7; D is unclear. The V gene's germline CDR1 is SGHTA and CDR2 FQGNSA. The V and J ends lost 5 bases and 1 base respectively, with 12 bases between them. The CDR3 has 14 residues. For the CDR3, the DNA is TGTGCCAGCAGCGGAGAGGTTTCGTCCTACGAGCAGTACTTC. It is translated as CASSGEVSSYEQYF.

The J gene is TRBJ2-2, the V gene TRBV27; 7 bases fit TRBD2. V lost 2 bases and J lost 6; bases outside the gene matches: 0. Germline-derived CDR1 and CDR2 are MNHEY and SMNVEV (reference sequence). CDR3 length: 13 residues. DNA for the CDR3: TGTGCCAGCAGTTTAGGGGGGGCCGGGGAGCTGTTTTTT. Its translation is CASSLGGAGELFF.

This chain links TRBV21-1 with TRBJ2-7; the table's D call TRBD2 went unverified against the DNA. TRBV21-1 is marked as a pseudogene. CDR3 size: 15 residues. Written as DNA, the CDR3 is TGTGCCAGCAGCATACCAGTAGCGGGGCCCTCCGAGCAGTACTTC. Encoded protein: CASSIPVAGPSEQYF.

The chain uses TRBV2 and TRBJ1-3, with 7 bases identical to TRBD1. The CDR3 is made up of 17 amino acids. The V gene's germline CDR1 is SNHLY and CDR2 FYNNEI. V gave up 8 bases and J gave up 3 bases; unmatched junction bases: 16. DNA of the CDR3: TGTGCCAGCTGCCGGGACAGCCTCCCTATTGATGGAAACACCATATATTTT. Protein: CASCRDSLPIDGNTIYF.

This chain links TRBV4-3 with TRBJ1-6, with D possibly TRBD1 on 5 matching bases. CDR1 LGHNA and CDR2 YSLEER come from the germline V gene. The CDR3 contains 13 residues. V lost 5 bases and J lost 9, with 11 bases in between. The CDR3 is CASSSGYGSPLHF. CDR3 nucleotides: TGCGCCAGCAGCTCAGGGTATGGTTCACCCCTCCACTTT.

The chain combines TRBV6-5 with TRBJ2-7, with TRBD1 matching 10 bases. From germline, CDR1 is MNHEY and CDR2 SVGAGI. Germline trimming cut 2 bases from V and 5 bases from J; bases unmatched to any gene: 9. This CDR3 region has 16 residues. The CDR3 bases are TGTGCCAGCAGTTACGGGAACGGACAGGGGGTTCACGAGCAGTACTTC. Translation gives CASSYGNGQGVHEQYF.

The V gene is TRBV6-5, the J gene TRBJ2-1; 7 nucleotides align to TRBD1. V shed 1 base, J shed 3 bases, and the junction held 6 bases outside the gene matches. Germline assignment: CDR1 MNHEY and CDR2 SVGAGI. The CDR3 is 16 residues long. The CDR3 sequence is CASSYFRQGRYNEQFF. CDR3 in DNA: TGTGCCAGCAGTTACTTCAGACAGGGCCGCTACAATGAGCAGTTCTTC.

The rearrangement links TRBV5-6 to TRBJ1-3; 7 bases are a match to TRBD1. The trim removed 4 bases at V and 0 bases at J, leaving 7 bases unmatched. The CDR3 loop spans 16 amino acids. Germline loops: CDR1 SGHDT, CDR2 YYEEEE. The CDR3 loop is CASSHRTGSSGNTIYF. The CDR3 DNA reads as TGTGCCAGCAGCCATCGGACAGGCAGCTCTGGAAACACCATATATTTT. Supplemented by reference TRBV5-6 and TRBJ1-3, the full variable domain reads DAGVTQSPTHLIKTRGQQVTLRCSPKSGHDTVSWYQQALGQGPQFIFQYYEEEERQRGNFPDRFSGHQFPNYSSELNVNALLLGDSALYLCASSHRTGSSGNTIYFGEGSWLTVV.

The V call is TRBV7-2, the J call TRBJ2-7; D might be TRBD1 (5 bases). CDR3 length: 13 residues. Germline V gene lookup returns CDR1 SGHTA and CDR2 FQGNSA. V lost 1 base, J lost 5 bases, and 9 bases lay in between. The CDR3 bases are TGTGCCAGCAGCTTAGGACAGTTCAACGAGCAGTACTTC. This translates into CASSLGQFNEQYF.

V and J are TRBV19 and TRBJ2-7; 8 nucleotides match TRBD1. The CDR3 is 13 residues long. Germline V gene sequence: CDR1 LNHDA, CDR2 SQIVND (reference sequence). V was clipped by 4 bases and J by 4 bases; unmatched bases: 3. For the CDR3, the DNA is TGTGCCAGTAGTACAAGACAGGGGTACGAGCAGTACTTC. Translating gives CASSTRQGYEQYF. Full variable domain (rest looked up from reference TRBV19 and TRBJ2-7): DGGITQSPKYLFRKEGQNVTLSCEQNLNHDAMYWYRQDPGQGLRLIYYSQIVNDFQKGDIAEGYSVSREKKESFPLTVTSAQKNPTAFYLCASSTRQGYEQYFGPGTRLTVT.

This clone was seen only once. V and J are TRBV28 and TRBJ2-7, with a possible D match to TRBD1 (5 bases). This CDR3 region has 11 residues. Germline-derived CDR1 and CDR2 are MDHEN and SYDVKM. Trimming shortened V by 5 bases and J by 9 bases, and 11 bases separated the two germline ends. The CDR3 bases are TGTGCCAGCAGTCTACAAGGGGTGCAGTACTTC. Protein: CASSLQGVQYF.

This chain connects TRBV27 to TRBJ1-1; 9 nucleotides align to TRBD1. J was trimmed by 5 bases and V by 3 bases; bases with no gene match: 10. From germline, CDR1 is MNHEY and CDR2 SMNVEV (reference sequence). This CDR3 region has 16 residues. The CDR3 sequence: CASSFGTGNWATEAFF. The CDR3 coding sequence is TGTGCCAGCAGTTTTGGGACAGGGAATTGGGCGACTGAAGCTTTCTTT.

The CDR3 spells CASSRGTGNEKLFF. In DNA, the CDR3 is TGTGCCAGCAGCCGAGGAACAGGGAACGAAAAACTGTTTTTT. The gene calls are TRBV4-2 and TRBJ1-4; perhaps TRBD1 as D (6 bases). The CDR3 is 14 residues long. Trimming left V 4 bases short and J 8 bases short, with 14 bases between. CDR1 is LGHNA and CDR2 is YNFKEQ in the germline V gene.

V and J are TRBV7-2 and TRBJ2-7; 8 bases line up with TRBD1. V lost 3 bases and J lost 3; bases outside the gene matches: 7. The CDR3 sequence is 15 residues long. Germline CDR1 reads SGHTA; CDR2 reads FQGNSA. The CDR3 spells CASSLGQVRYYEQYF. In DNA form, the CDR3 reads TGTGCCAGCAGCTTGGGACAGGTTAGGTACTACGAGCAGTACTTC. Based on the CDR3 plus reference TRBV7-2 and TRBJ2-7, the full variable domain is GAGVSQSPSNKVTEKGKDVELRCDPISGHTALYWYRQSLGQGLEFLIYFQGNSAPDKSGLPSDRFSAERTGGSVSTLTIQRTQQEDSAVYLCASSLGQVRYYEQYFGPGTRLTVT.

The genes are TRBV5-1 and TRBJ1-1; D gene uncertain. Trimming took off 0 bases at V and 0 bases at J, with 12 bases between the two ends. Per germline, CDR1 SGHRS and CDR2 YFSETQ. The length of the CDR3 is 16 residues. The CDR3 is CASSLGTTYVNTEAFF. CDR3 coding DNA: TGCGCCAGCAGCTTGGGAACCACATACGTGAACACTGAAGCTTTCTTT. The full variable domain, in which reference TRBV5-1 and TRBJ1-1 provide the parts outside the CDR3, is KAGVTQTPRYLIKTRGQQVTLSCSPISGHRSVSWYQQTPGQGLQFLFEYFSETQRNKGNFPGRFSGRQFSNSRSEMNVSTLELGDSALYLCASSLGTTYVNTEAFFGQGTRLTVV.

CDR3 coding DNA: TGTGCCAGCAGCTTAAATCAGCGGGGCGAGCAGTACTTC. This gives the protein CASSLNQRGEQYF. The chain carries TRBV7-3 and TRBJ2-7; 7 nucleotides agree with TRBD2. Germline V CDR1 and CDR2: SGHTA, FQGTGA. The CDR3 covers 13 residues. Trimming cost V 1 base and J 6 bases; bases outside gene matches: 3.

The rearrangement joins TRBV9 to TRBJ1-6, with D tentatively TRBD1 (6 bases). V was cut by 0 bases and J by 10 bases, with 11 bases left in between. The V gene's germline CDR1 is SGDLS and CDR2 YYNGEE. CDR3 size: 14 residues. The CDR3, as DNA: TGTGCCAGCAGCGTAGCGTGGGGGCTATCACCCCTCCACTTT. Translation: CASSVAWGLSPLHF.

CDR3 nucleotides: TGCGCCAGCAGCCAAGGGCTAGCGGAAACCTACGAGCAGTACTTC. Protein: CASSQGLAETYEQYF. The chain carries TRBV4-3 and TRBJ2-7; 7 positions match TRBD2. In germline, CDR1 is LGHNA, CDR2 YSLEER. J gave up 2 bases and V 1 base, and 5 bases lay outside the gene matches. The CDR3 consists of 15 residues.

The gene calls are TRBV4-2 and TRBJ1-5; 8 positions agree with TRBD1. J lost 1 base, V lost 1 base, and 3 bases had no gene match. Looked up from germline, CDR1 is LGHNA and CDR2 is YNFKEQ. CDR3 length: 16 residues. CDR3 sequence: CASSQVGTGSNQPQHF. The CDR3 coding sequence is TGTGCCAGCAGCCAAGTCGGGACAGGCAGCAATCAGCCCCAGCATTTT.

The rearrangement links TRBV5-1 to TRBJ2-7; D is perhaps TRBD1 (5 bases). V was clipped by 10 bases and J by 1 base, with 18 bases between them. This CDR3 region has 14 residues. Per the germline V gene, CDR1 is SGHRS and CDR2 is YFSETQ. The CDR3 sequence: CASKGQGDSYEQYF. The CDR3 region has the DNA TGCGCCTCCAAAGGGCAGGGCGATTCCTACGAGCAGTACTTC. The complete variable domain, with remaining parts taken from reference TRBV5-1 and TRBJ2-7, reads KAGVTQTPRYLIKTRGQQVTLSCSPISGHRSVSWYQQTPGQGLQFLFEYFSETQRNKGNFPGRFSGRQFSNSRSEMNVSTLELGDSALYLCASKGQGDSYEQYFGPGTRLTVT.

The V call is TRBV29-1, the J call TRBJ2-1; 8 nucleotides match TRBD2. Trimming removed 3 bases from V and 3 bases from J; junction bases left unmatched: 4. The CDR3 sequence is 14 residues long. Germline assignment: CDR1 SQVTM and CDR2 ANQGSEA. CDR3 bases: TGCAGCGTTGATAGCGGGACCAACTACAATGAGCAGTTCTTC. Encoded protein: CSVDSGTNYNEQFF.

This clone has a handful of counts. The chain couples TRBV6-5 to TRBJ2-7; the D gene is possibly TRBD2 (6 bases). This CDR3 spans 13 amino acids. Germline V gene sequence: CDR1 MNHEY, CDR2 SVGAGI. V lost 6 bases to trimming and J lost 1 base, with 10 bases between them. Here the CDR3 reads CASSRLDSYEQYF. CDR3 nucleotides: TGTGCCAGCAGCCGACTAGATTCCTACGAGCAGTACTTC.

CDR3 nucleotides: TGTGCCAGCAGCCCACGCACTACTAGCAATGAGCAGTTCTTC. Its protein is CASSPRTTSNEQFF. This rearrangement joins TRBV7-9 to TRBJ2-1, with D possibly TRBD2 on 5 matching bases. Trimming left V 5 bases short and J 6 bases short, with 14 bases between. Germline V gene sequence: CDR1 SEHNR, CDR2 FQNEAQ (reference sequence). There are 14 residues in the CDR3.